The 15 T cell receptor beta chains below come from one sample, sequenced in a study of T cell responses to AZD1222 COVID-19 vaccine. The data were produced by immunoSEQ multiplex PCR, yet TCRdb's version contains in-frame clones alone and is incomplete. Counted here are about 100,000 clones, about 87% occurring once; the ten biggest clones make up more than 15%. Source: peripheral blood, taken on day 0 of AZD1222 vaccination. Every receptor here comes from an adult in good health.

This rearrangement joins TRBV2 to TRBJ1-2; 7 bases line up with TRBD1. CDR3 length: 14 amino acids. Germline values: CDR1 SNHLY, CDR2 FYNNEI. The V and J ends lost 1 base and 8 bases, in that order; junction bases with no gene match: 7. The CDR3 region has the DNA TGTGCCAGCAGTGAAGAGGGGGCACTGGGCGGCTACACCTTC. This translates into CASSEEGALGGYTF.

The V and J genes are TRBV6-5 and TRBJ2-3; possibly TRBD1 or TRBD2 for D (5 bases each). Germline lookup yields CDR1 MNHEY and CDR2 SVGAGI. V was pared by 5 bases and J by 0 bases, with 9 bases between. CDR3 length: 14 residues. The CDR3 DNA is TGTGCCAGCAGTCTCGGGGCTAGCACAGATACGCAGTATTTT. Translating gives CASSLGASTDTQYF.

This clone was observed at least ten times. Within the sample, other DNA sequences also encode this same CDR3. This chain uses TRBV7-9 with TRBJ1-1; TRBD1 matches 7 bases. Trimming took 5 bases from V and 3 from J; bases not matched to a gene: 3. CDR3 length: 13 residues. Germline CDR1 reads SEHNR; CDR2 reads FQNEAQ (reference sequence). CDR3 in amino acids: CASSPTGDTEAFF. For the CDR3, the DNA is TGTGCCAGCAGCCCCACAGGGGACACTGAAGCTTTCTTT.

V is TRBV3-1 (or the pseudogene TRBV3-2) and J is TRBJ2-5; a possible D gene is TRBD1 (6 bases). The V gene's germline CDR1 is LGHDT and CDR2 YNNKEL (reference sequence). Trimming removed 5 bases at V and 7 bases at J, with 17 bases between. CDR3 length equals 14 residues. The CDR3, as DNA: TGTGCCAGCAGCTTTCGGACAGCCCACGGGACCCAGTACTTC. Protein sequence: CASSFRTAHGTQYF.

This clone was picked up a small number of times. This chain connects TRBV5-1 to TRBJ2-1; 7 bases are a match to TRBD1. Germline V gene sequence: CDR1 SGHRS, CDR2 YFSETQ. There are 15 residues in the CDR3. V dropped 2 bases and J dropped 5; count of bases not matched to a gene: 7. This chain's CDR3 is CASSLQGLRHNEQFF. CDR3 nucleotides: TGCGCCAGCAGCTTACAGGGGTTAAGGCACAATGAGCAGTTCTTC.

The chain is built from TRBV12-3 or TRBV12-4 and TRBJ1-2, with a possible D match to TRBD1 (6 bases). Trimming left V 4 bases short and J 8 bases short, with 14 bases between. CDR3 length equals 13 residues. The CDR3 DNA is TGTGCCAGCAGTTCGCAGGGGATTGGAGGCTACACCTTC. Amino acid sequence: CASSSQGIGGYTF.

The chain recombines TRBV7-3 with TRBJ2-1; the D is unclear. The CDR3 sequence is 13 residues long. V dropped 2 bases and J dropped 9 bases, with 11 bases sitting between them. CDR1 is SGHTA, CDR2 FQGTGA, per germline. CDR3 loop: CASSLGIDGEQFF. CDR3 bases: TGTGCCAGCAGCTTAGGTATAGACGGTGAGCAGTTCTTC.

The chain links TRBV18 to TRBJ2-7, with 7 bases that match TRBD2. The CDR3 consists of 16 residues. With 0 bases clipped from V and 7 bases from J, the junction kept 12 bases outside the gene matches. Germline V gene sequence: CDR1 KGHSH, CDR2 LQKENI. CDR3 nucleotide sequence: TGTGCCAGCTCACCACCGGCCACTGGCGGGAGTTCGGAGCAGTACTTC. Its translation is CASSPPATGGSSEQYF. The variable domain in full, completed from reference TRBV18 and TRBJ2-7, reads NAGVMQNPRHLVRRRGQEARLRCSPMKGHSHVYWYRQLPEEGLKFMVYLQKENIIDESGMPKERFSAEFPKEGPSILRIQQVVRGDSAAYFCASSPPATGGSSEQYFGPGTRLTVT.

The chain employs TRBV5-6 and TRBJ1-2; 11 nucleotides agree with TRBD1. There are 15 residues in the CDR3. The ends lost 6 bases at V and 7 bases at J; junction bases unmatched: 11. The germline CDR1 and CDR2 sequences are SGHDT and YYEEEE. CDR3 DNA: TGTGCCAGCACCTCGATTGGACAGGGGGCGCCTGGCTACACCTTC. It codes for CASTSIGQGAPGYTF. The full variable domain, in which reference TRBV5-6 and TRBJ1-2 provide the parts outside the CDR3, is DAGVTQSPTHLIKTRGQQVTLRCSPKSGHDTVSWYQQALGQGPQFIFQYYEEEERQRGNFPDRFSGHQFPNYSSELNVNALLLGDSALYLCASTSIGQGAPGYTFGSGTRLTVV.

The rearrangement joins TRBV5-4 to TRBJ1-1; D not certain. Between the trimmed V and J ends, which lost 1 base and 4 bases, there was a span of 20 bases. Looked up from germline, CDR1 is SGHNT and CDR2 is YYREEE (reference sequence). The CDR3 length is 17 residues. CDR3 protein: CASSLSWSADQSTEAFF. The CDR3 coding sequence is TGTGCCAGCAGCTTGAGCTGGTCGGCAGACCAGAGCACTGAAGCTTTCTTT.

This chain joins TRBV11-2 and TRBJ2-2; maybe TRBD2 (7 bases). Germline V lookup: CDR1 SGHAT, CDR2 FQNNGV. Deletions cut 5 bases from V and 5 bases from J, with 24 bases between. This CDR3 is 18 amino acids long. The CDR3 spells CASSLRGGGIGMTGELFF. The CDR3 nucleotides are TGTGCCAGCAGCCTCCGGGGAGGGGGAATAGGAATGACCGGGGAGCTGTTTTTT.

CDR3 nucleotides: TGTGCCAGTAGAGACGAGGACAGGAGGGCCGGGGAGCTGTTTTTT. Its protein product is CASRDEDRRAGELFF. The chain is built from TRBV19 and TRBJ2-2; possible D gene TRBD1, 7 bases. The CDR3 length is 15 residues. V lost 6 bases, J lost 6 bases, and 17 bases lay in between. Germline V CDR1 and CDR2: LNHDA, SQIVND (reference sequence).

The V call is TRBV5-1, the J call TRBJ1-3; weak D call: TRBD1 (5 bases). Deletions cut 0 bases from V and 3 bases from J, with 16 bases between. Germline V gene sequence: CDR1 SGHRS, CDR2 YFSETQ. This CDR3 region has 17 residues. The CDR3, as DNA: TGCGCCAGCAGCTTGGGGTTTGGAGGGGCTGGTGGAAACACCATATATTTT. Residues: CASSLGFGGAGGNTIYF.

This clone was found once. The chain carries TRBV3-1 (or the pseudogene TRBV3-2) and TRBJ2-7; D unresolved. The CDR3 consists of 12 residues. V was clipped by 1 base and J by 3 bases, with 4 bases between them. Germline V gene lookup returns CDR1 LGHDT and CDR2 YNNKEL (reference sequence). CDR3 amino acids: CASSQVGYEQYF. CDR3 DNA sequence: TGTGCCAGCAGCCAAGTTGGCTACGAGCAGTACTTC.

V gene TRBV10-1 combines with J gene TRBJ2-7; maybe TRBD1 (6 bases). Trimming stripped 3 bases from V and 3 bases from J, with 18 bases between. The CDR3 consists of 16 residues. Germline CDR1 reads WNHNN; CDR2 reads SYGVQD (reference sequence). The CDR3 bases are TGCGCCAGCAGTGACCGCCTAAAGGACAGCTACTACGAGCAGTACTTC. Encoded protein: CASSDRLKDSYYEQYF.